Listed below are T cell receptor beta chains from one sample, sequenced in a study of T cell responses to AZD1222 COVID-19 vaccine. This table comes from immunoSEQ multiplex PCR, and its TCRdb copy is limited to in-frame clones, with some not included. The sample records 100,000 to 150,000 clones, 80% to 95% being singletons. Specimen: peripheral blood, collected on day 0 of MenACWY control vaccination. These receptors came from an adult in good health. Each CDR3 is given with its conserved first and last residue. D genes are given only for firm matches. Clone size appears in some rows only: once, few, many, or a class for an expanded clone.

abundance	j_gene	v_gene	d_gene	CDR3aa	CDR3nt
NA	TRBJ1-3	TRBV7-3	NA	CASSLTPPGSGNTIYF	TGTGCCAGCAGCTTAACGCCTCCCGGGTCCGGAAACACCATATATTTT
NA	TRBJ2-3	TRBV25-1	NA	CASSLHNTDTQYF	TGTGCCAGCAGTTTACACAACACAGATACGCAGTATTTT
NA	TRBJ2-5	TRBV24-1	TRBD1	CATSGPTGDGILWETQYF	TGTGCCACCAGTGGTCCCACAGGGGACGGGATTCTATGGGAGACCCAGTACTTC
NA	TRBJ2-6	TRBV5-8	TRBD1	CARQGQGTGANVLTF	TGTGCCCGCCAGGGACAGGGGACTGGGGCCAACGTCCTGACTTTC
NA	TRBJ1-2	TRBV14	NA	CASRSSVGYTF	TGTGCCAGCAGGTCTAGCGTCGGCTACACCTTC
NA	TRBJ2-3	TRBV29-1	TRBD1	CSVETGGGTDTQYF	TGCAGCGTTGAGACAGGGGGCGGCACAGATACGCAGTATTTT
few	TRBJ1-5	TRBV20-1	NA	CSGGPAGAQHF	TGCAGTGGGGGTCCGGCAGGGGCCCAGCATTTT
NA	TRBJ2-1	TRBV7-2	NA	CASSSSGLSYNEQFF	TGTGCCAGCAGCTCCTCTGGGCTATCCTACAATGAGCAGTTCTTC
NA	TRBJ1-2	TRBV6-5	TRBD1	CASRSGTVTYGYTF	TGTGCCAGCAGGAGTGGGACAGTAACCTATGGCTACACCTTC
few	TRBJ2-3	TRBV9	NA	CASSPGTLTSSTDTQYF	TGTGCCAGCAGCCCCGGGACTCTTACCTCTAGCACAGATACGCAGTATTTT
NA	TRBJ1-1	TRBV10-2	NA	CASSDFTGTGGTEAFF	TGCGCCAGCAGTGATTTTACGGGGACGGGTGGGACTGAAGCTTTCTTT
NA	TRBJ2-3	TRBV7-9	NA	CASSLGLSTDTQYF	TGTGCCAGCAGCTTGGGACTTTCCACAGATACGCAGTATTTT
NA	TRBJ2-6	TRBV28	TRBD1	CASSSGQVDVWANVLTF	TGTGCCAGCAGTTCGGGACAGGTGGACGTCTGGGCCAACGTCCTGACTTTC
NA	TRBJ1-6	TRBV2	TRBD1	CASSEQGAKNSPLHF	TGTGCCAGCAGTGAGCAGGGGGCGAAGAATTCACCCCTCCACTTT
NA	TRBJ2-7	TRBV7-9	NA	CASSKTGYEQYF	TGTGCCAGCAGCAAGACAGGCTACGAGCAGTACTTC
NA	TRBJ2-3	TRBV10-3	TRBD2	CAISDSSGSTDTQYF	TGTGCCATCAGTGATTCTAGCGGTAGCACAGATACGCAGTATTTT
NA	TRBJ2-2	TRBV18	TRBD2	CASSLFRLAVNTGELFF	TGTGCCAGCTCACTCTTTCGACTAGCGGTGAACACCGGGGAGCTGTTTTTT
NA	TRBJ1-5	TRBV12-5	NA	CASGLGPNQPQHF	TGTGCTAGTGGTTTGGGGCCGAATCAGCCCCAGCATTTT
NA	TRBJ2-3	TRBV28	NA	CASSLNRNHGQYF	TGTGCCAGCAGTTTAAACCGTAACCACGGGCAGTATTTT
once	TRBJ1-3	TRBV4-1	NA	CASSQPQENSGNTIYF	TGCGCCAGCAGCCAACCACAGGAGAATTCTGGAAACACCATATATTTT
once	TRBJ1-6	TRBV14	NA	CASSQVQGVGYNSPLHF	TGTGCCAGCAGCCAAGTCCAGGGAGTCGGATATAATTCACCCCTCCACTTT
NA	TRBJ2-7	TRBV18	TRBD1	CASSRDRAGEQYF	TGTGCCAGCTCACGGGACAGGGCTGGCGAGCAGTACTTC
NA	TRBJ2-3	TRBV2	TRBD1	CASSTRGPDTQYF	TGTGCCAGCAGCACCAGGGGGCCAGATACGCAGTATTTT
once	TRBJ2-2	TRBV6-5	NA	CASSYSYYTGELFF	TGTGCCAGCAGTTACAGTTATTACACCGGGGAGCTGTTTTTT
NA	TRBJ2-1	TRBV28	TRBD2	CASSQPPGLAGEMSSYNEQFF	TGTGCCAGCAGTCAACCCCCGGGACTAGCGGGAGAGATGAGCTCCTACAATGAGCAGTTCTTC
NA	TRBJ2-2	TRBV11-3	NA	CASSLQGVYGELFF	TGTGCCAGCAGCTTACAAGGGGTTTATGGGGAGCTGTTTTTT
NA	TRBJ2-2	TRBV4-1	NA	CASSQDPQGIVPGELFF	TGCGCCAGCAGCCAAGATCCTCAGGGGATAGTTCCCGGGGAGCTGTTTTTT
NA	TRBJ2-7	TRBV5-6	TRBD1	CASSLGQGEQYF	TGTGCCAGCAGCTTGGGACAGGGCGAGCAGTACTTC
NA	TRBJ1-6	TRBV28	TRBD1	CASKQGQGSPLHF	TGTGCCAGTAAACAGGGGCAAGGGTCACCCCTCCACTTT
NA	TRBJ1-5	TRBV30	NA	CAWSRGTSNQPQHF	TGTGCCTGGAGCCGAGGCACTAGCAATCAGCCCCAGCATTTT
NA	TRBJ2-1	TRBV11-2	NA	CASSLDSSSYNEQFF	TGTGCCAGCAGCTTGGACTCGAGCTCCTACAATGAGCAGTTCTTC
NA	TRBJ2-1	TRBV3-1/TRBV3-2	TRBD1	CASSHPGQGRFSQFF	TGTGCCAGCAGCCATCCGGGACAGGGGAGATTTTCGCAGTTCTTC
NA	TRBJ2-2	TRBV29-1	TRBD2	CSVEAPAGGPRDTGELFF	TGCAGCGTTGAAGCTCCAGCGGGAGGGCCGAGGGACACCGGGGAGCTGTTTTTT
NA	TRBJ1-5	TRBV4-1	NA	CASSQDPDKNQPQHF	TGCGCCAGCAGCCAAGACCCGGACAAAAATCAGCCCCAGCATTTT
NA	TRBJ1-1	TRBV2	NA	CASSEGGTEAFF	TGTGCCAGCAGTGAAGGAGGAACCGAAGCTTTCTTT
NA	TRBJ2-7	TRBV20-1	TRBD1	CSASVQGSYEQYF	TGCAGTGCTAGTGTACAGGGGTCCTACGAGCAGTACTTC
NA	TRBJ1-6	TRBV13	TRBD1	CASSLGGTAYNSPLHF	TGTGCCAGCAGCTTAGGGGGGACAGCTTATAATTCACCCCTCCACTTT
NA	TRBJ2-3	TRBV11-2	TRBD1	CASSGGQGSTDTQYF	TGTGCCAGCAGCGGGGGACAGGGAAGCACAGATACGCAGTATTTT
NA	TRBJ2-3	TRBV30	NA	CAWSLGWNSGTDTQYF	TGTGCCTGGAGTTTAGGGTGGAATAGCGGCACAGATACGCAGTATTTT
NA	TRBJ1-1	TRBV5-1	NA	CASSLDRAGPLNTEAFF	TGCGCCAGCAGCTTGGATCGGGCAGGGCCCTTGAACACTGAAGCTTTCTTT
NA	TRBJ1-2	TRBV29-1	TRBD1	CSLSSTGAGSTF	TGCAGCTTAAGCTCGACAGGGGCGGGATCCACCTTC
NA	TRBJ2-5	TRBV7-8	TRBD2	CASSGVVPGGPQETQYF	TGTGCCAGCAGCGGCGTAGTTCCGGGGGGGCCCCAAGAGACCCAGTACTTC
NA	TRBJ1-1	TRBV27	TRBD1	CASSGWDRDSNTEAFF	TGTGCCAGCAGTGGATGGGACAGGGATTCGAACACTGAAGCTTTCTTT
NA	TRBJ2-1	TRBV29-1	TRBD1	CSVRTGSYNEQFF	TGCAGCGTAAGGACAGGGTCTTACAATGAGCAGTTCTTC
NA	TRBJ2-7	TRBV2	NA	CASSNRDRYSYEQYF	TGTGCCAGCAGCAACCGGGACCGTTACTCCTACGAGCAGTACTTC
NA	TRBJ1-5	TRBV28	NA	CASRTRRGNQPQHF	TGTGCCAGCAGGACCCGTCGTGGCAATCAGCCCCAGCATTTT
NA	TRBJ2-1	TRBV19	TRBD1	CASSTRDRGSNEQFF	TGTGCCAGTAGTACTCGGGACAGGGGAAGCAATGAGCAGTTCTTC
NA	TRBJ2-3	TRBV15	TRBD1	CATSRPGTGNTDTQYF	TGTGCCACCAGCAGGCCCGGGACAGGGAACACAGATACGCAGTATTTT
NA	TRBJ1-1	TRBV2	NA	CASRGGRHTEAFF	TGTGCCAGCAGGGGGGGACGGCACACTGAAGCTTTCTTT
NA	TRBJ1-1	TRBV6-4	NA	CASSQDTENTEAFF	TGTGCCAGCAGTCAGGATACGGAGAACACTGAAGCTTTCTTT
few	TRBJ2-3	TRBV10-1	TRBD2	CASSESTSGGNTDTQYF	TGCGCCAGCAGTGAGTCTACTAGCGGGGGGAACACAGATACGCAGTATTTT
NA	TRBJ2-5	TRBV28	NA	CASSLPRGSRDSDARSQYF	TGTGCCAGCAGCCTCCCCCGGGGATCCCGGGACTCAGACGCGAGGTCCCAGTACTTC